Described below is a single T cell receptor beta chain sequence and its context. The data derive from a study of T cells in Graves' hyperthyroidism and ophthalmopathy. Amplified TCR beta CDR3 regions came from RNA transcripts. When the TCR CDR3 underwent first-round RT-PCR, the HTBI primer set was used. One entry per CDR3 protein results from TCRdb running MiXCR on the multiplex PCR reads. The top ten hold roughly 32% of the sample, which has 200,000 to 250,000 distinct CDR3 sequences, roughly 22% seen once. V lost 5 bases to trimming and J lost 5 bases; unmatched junction nucleotides: 8. The CDR3 is made up of 15 amino acids. Germline V gene sequence: CDR1 SGHNT, CDR2 YENEEA.

V is TRBV11-3 and J is TRBJ2-5; 10 bases are shared with TRBD1. This TCR came from a woman aged 40 to 50 with Graves' ophthalmopathy. The specimen was blood. The CDR3 here is CASSPGQGRLETQYF. The CDR3 bases are TGTGCCAGCAGCCCGGGACAGGGGAGGTTGGAGACCCAGTACTTC.